This T cell receptor beta chain was profiled in a study of OX40 agonist ivuxolimab in advanced cancers. V gave up 4 bases and J gave up 7 bases, with 10 bases separating them. The CDR3 is made up of 12 amino acids. The germline gives CDR1 SQVTM, CDR2 ANQGSEA. Sequencing was performed with immunoSEQ multiplex PCR; in TCRdb, only in-frame clones are kept and a portion is missing. The sample comprises 11,000 or so clones, about 80% of which are singletons, and 16% rests with the top ten. Sample: CD4+ or CD8+ T cells sorted from blood, taken in a trial of the OX40 agonist ivuxolimab. This chain uses TRBV29-1 with TRBJ2-2; D gene ambiguous. This receptor was taken from an adult with an advanced solid tumor such as melanoma, head and neck, liver or kidney cancer. CDR3 amino acids: CSVGSGLGELFF. The CDR3 DNA sequence: TGCAGCGTTGGGTCCGGGCTCGGGGAGCTGTTTTTT.